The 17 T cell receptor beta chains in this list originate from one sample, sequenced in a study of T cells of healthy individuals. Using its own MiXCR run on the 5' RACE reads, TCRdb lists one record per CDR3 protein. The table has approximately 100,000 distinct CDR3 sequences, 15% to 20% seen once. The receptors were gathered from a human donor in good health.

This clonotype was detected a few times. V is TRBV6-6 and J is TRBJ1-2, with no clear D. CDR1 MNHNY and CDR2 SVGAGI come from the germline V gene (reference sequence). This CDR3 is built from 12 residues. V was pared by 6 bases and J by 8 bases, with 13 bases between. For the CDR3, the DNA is TGTGCCAGCAGCCCTCCAGAGTCGGGCTACACCTTC. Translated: CASSPPESGYTF.

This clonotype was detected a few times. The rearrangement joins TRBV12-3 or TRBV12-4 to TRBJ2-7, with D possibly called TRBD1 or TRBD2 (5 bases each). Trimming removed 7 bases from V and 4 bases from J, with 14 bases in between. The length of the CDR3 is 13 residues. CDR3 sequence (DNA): TGTGCCAGCAACCGGGACGGAAAGTACGAGCAGTACTTC. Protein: CASNRDGKYEQYF.

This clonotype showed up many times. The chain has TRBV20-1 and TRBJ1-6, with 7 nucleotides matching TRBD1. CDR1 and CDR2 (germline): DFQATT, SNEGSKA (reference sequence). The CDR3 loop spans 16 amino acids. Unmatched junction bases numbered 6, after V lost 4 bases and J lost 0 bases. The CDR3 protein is CSATTGQLSYNSPLHF. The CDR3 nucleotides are TGCAGTGCTACTACGGGACAGCTCTCCTATAATTCACCCCTCCACTTT.

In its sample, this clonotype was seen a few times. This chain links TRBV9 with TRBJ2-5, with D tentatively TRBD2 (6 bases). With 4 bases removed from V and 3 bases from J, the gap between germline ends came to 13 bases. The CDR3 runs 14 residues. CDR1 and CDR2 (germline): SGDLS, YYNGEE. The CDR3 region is CASSPGGLEETQYF. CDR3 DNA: TGTGCCAGCAGCCCCGGGGGACTGGAAGAGACCCAGTACTTC.

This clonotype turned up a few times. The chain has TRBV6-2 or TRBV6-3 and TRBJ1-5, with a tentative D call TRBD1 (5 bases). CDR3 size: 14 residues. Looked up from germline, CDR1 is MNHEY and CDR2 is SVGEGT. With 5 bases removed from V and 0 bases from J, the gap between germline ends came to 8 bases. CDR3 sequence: CASSRDGSNQPQHF. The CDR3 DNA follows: TGTGCCAGCAGTCGGGACGGTAGCAATCAGCCCCAGCATTTT.

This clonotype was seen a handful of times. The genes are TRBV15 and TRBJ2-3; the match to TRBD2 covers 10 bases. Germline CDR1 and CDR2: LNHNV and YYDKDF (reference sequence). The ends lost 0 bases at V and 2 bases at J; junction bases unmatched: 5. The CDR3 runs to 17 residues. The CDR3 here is CATSRDLAGGSTDTQYF. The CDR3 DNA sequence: TGTGCCACCAGCAGAGATTTAGCGGGGGGATCCACAGATACGCAGTATTTT.

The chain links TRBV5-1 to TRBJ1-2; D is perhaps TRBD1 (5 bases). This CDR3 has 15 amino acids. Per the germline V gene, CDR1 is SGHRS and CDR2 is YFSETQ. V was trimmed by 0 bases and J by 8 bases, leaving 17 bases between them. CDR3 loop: CASSLARDSGGGYTF. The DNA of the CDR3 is TGCGCCAGCAGCTTGGCCAGGGACTCAGGAGGAGGCTACACCTTC.

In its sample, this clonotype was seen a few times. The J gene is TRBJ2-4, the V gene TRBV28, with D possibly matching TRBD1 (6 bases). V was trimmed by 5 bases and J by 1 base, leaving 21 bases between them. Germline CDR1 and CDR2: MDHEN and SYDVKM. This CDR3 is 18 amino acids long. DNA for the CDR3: TGTGCCAGCAGTCCCCGACCTCTAACAGGGTTGGCCAAAAACATTCAGTACTTC. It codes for CASSPRPLTGLAKNIQYF.

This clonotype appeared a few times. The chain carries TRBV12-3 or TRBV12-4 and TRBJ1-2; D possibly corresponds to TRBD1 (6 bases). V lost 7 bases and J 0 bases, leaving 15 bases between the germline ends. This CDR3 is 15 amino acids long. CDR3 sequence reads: CASTRTVLPNYGYTF. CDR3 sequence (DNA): TGTGCCAGCACCCGGACAGTCTTGCCTAACTATGGCTACACCTTC.

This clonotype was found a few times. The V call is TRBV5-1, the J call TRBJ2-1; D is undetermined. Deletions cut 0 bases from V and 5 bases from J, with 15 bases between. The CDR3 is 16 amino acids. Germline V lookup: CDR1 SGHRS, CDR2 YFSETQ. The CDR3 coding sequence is TGCGCCAGCAGCTTGGGGGTGCCCACCCGCGACAATGAGCAGTTCTTC. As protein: CASSLGVPTRDNEQFF.

The CDR3 is CSAQGLAAYEQYF. DNA of the CDR3: TGCAGTGCGCAAGGACTAGCGGCCTACGAGCAGTACTTC. The rearrangement links TRBV20-1 to TRBJ2-7; 10 nucleotides line up with TRBD2. CDR3 length: 13 residues. The ends lost 6 bases at V and 2 bases at J; junction bases unmatched: 4. Germline CDR1 is DFQATT and CDR2 is SNEGSKA (reference sequence).

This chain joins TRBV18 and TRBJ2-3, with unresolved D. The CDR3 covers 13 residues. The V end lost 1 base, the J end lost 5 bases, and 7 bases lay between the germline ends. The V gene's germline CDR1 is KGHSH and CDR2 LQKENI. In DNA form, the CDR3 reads TGTGCCAGCTCACCACGCCCTGGAGATACGCAGTATTTT. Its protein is CASSPRPGDTQYF.

CDR3: CASSLGPRLTLHF. CDR3 sequence (DNA): TGTGCCAGCAGTTTAGGGCCGCGGTTAACCCTCCACTTT. V usage is TRBV12-3 or TRBV12-4 and J usage is TRBJ1-6; no firm D call. The CDR3 consists of 13 residues. V was pared by 1 base and J by 14 bases, with 12 bases between.

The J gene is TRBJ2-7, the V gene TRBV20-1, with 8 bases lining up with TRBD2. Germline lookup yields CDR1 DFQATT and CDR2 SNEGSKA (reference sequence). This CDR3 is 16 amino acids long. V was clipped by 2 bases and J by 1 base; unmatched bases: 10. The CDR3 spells CSARTFSGGPSYEQYF. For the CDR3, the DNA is TGCAGTGCTAGAACCTTTTCGGGGGGGCCGTCCTACGAGCAGTACTTC.

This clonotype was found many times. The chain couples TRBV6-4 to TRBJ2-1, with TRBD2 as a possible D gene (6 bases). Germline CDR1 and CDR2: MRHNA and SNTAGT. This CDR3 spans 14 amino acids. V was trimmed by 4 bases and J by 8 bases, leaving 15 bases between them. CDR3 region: CASSATSSVDEQFF. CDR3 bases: TGTGCCAGCAGTGCCACTAGCTCCGTCGATGAGCAGTTCTTC.

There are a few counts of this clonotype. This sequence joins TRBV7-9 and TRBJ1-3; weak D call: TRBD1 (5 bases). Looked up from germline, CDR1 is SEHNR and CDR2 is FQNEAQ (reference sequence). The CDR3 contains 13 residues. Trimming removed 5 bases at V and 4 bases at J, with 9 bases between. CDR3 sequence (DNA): TGTGCCAGCAGCCTCGACAGAGGAAACACCATATATTTT. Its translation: CASSLDRGNTIYF.

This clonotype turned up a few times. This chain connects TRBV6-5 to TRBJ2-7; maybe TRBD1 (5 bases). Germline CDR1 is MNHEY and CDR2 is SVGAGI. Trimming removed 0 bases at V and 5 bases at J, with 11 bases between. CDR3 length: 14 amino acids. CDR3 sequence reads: CASSYSAGSNEQYF. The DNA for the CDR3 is TGTGCCAGCAGTTACTCGGCAGGGTCGAACGAGCAGTACTTC.